This TCR beta chain was sequenced in a study of OX40 agonist ivuxolimab in advanced cancers. Across the whole study: An agonistic human IgG2 monoclonal antibody against OX40 (CD134) was given. Under the entry rules, prior anti-PD-1, anti-PD-L1 or anti-CTLA-4 therapy was allowed, and more than 35% had some. General observations from the study: At doses 0.1 to 3.0 mg/kg, CD4+ and CD8+ clones expanded.

Measured with immunoSEQ multiplex PCR; TCRdb has only the in-frame clones, and not every one. Among 60,000 to 85,000 clones listed, roughly nine tenths were seen once. A word on this clone: Its antigen is not known.

Trimming took 5 bases from V and 6 from J; bases not matched to a gene: 5. CDR1 and CDR2 (germline): MNHEY, SVGAGI. CDR3 length: 13 amino acids. The genes are TRBV6-5 and TRBJ2-3; 7 bases match TRBD1. The TCR comes from an adult with an advanced solid tumor such as melanoma, head and neck, liver or kidney cancer. This sample comprised CD4+ or CD8+ T cells sorted from blood, obtained in a trial of the OX40 agonist ivuxolimab. The CDR3 nucleotides are TGTGCCAGCAGTACAGGGGTTCTGGATACGCAGTATTTT. This translates into CASSTGVLDTQYF.